This T cell receptor (beta chain) was observed in a study of shared clonotypes between healthy human individuals. General study findings and limits: Clonotypes not shared had lower generation probabilities than those common to all four donors.

The naive CD8 population came from CD45RO-negative cells selected for CCR7, without terminally differentiated effector memory CD45RA+ cells. Repertoires were generated with immunoSEQ multiplex PCR, while TCRdb's copy carries only in-frame clones and drops some. The sample records roughly 2 million clones, approximately 94% being singletons. After removal of 6 bases from V and 5 bases from J, the junction contained 8 bases not matched to a gene. The germline V gene encodes CDR1 SEHNR and CDR2 FQNEAQ (reference sequence). The CDR3 sequence is 14 residues long. Remarks on this clone: Antigen unknown.

The chain joins TRBV7-9 to TRBJ2-7, with 9 positions matching TRBD2. The sequence was obtained from a man aged 18 to 35 in good health. The sequenced sample was naive CD8+ T cells sorted from blood. The CDR3 region is CASSKVAGVNEQYF. Written as DNA, the CDR3 is TGTGCCAGCAGTAAAGTAGCGGGAGTTAACGAGCAGTACTTC.